This TCR beta chain was retrieved from a study of CD8 T cells in ankylosing spondylitis. TCRdb processed the 5' RACE reads anew with MiXCR; each CDR3 protein has one entry. This table holds about 39,000 distinct CDR3 sequences, 3% found once. This clonotype showed up many times. The CDR3 has 15 amino acids. CDR1 and CDR2 (germline): SGDLS, YYNGEE. V lost 3 bases to trimming and J lost 2 bases, with 14 bases between them. V usage is TRBV9 and J usage is TRBJ2-5, with D unresolved. This receptor was identified in a male donor with ankylosing spondylitis or in good health (not recorded which). Material: blood, either unsorted or a sorted T cell fraction (not recorded which). CDR3 sequence: CASSARTGLQETQYF. CDR3 sequence (DNA): TGTGCCAGCAGCGCTCGCACTGGCTTACAAGAGACCCAGTACTTC.